Listed here are 18 T cell receptor beta chains from one sample, sequenced in a study of blood T cell repertoires in COVID-19. Clones were sequenced by immunoSEQ multiplex PCR, and TCRdb holds only the in-frame ones, with some missing. The sample holds around 58,000 clones; about 88% are singletons and the top ten take roughly 40%. Material for sequencing was peripheral blood. These receptors all stem from a woman between 55 and 75 years old with COVID-19, enrolled during active disease.

The chain is built from TRBV6-6 and TRBJ1-1; D is possibly TRBD1 (5 bases). The V and J ends lost 5 bases and 0 bases respectively, with 13 bases between them. CDR3 size: 15 residues. Germline loops: CDR1 MNHNY, CDR2 SVGAGI (reference sequence). The chain's CDR3 is CASSHTDSLNTEAFF. The CDR3 coding sequence is TGTGCCAGCAGTCACACCGACAGTCTGAACACTGAAGCTTTCTTT.

This clone appeared once. J is TRBJ2-1 and V is TRBV6-2 or TRBV6-3, with 7 bases identical to TRBD2. Germline-derived CDR1 and CDR2 are MNHEY and SVGEGT. The V segment lost 2 bases and the J segment 5 bases; nucleotides outside the gene matches: 9. The CDR3 is made up of 16 amino acids. The CDR3 DNA reads TGTGCCAGCAGTTACCCCAGCGGGGAGACGAACAATGAGCAGTTCTTC. Translated, it gives CASSYPSGETNNEQFF.

The V and J genes are TRBV7-2 and TRBJ2-5, with 7 bases lining up with TRBD2. Germline CDR1 is SGHTA and CDR2 is FQGNSA. CDR3 length equals 15 residues. V dropped 4 bases and J dropped 0; count of bases not matched to a gene: 5. The CDR3 sequence is CASSSGGEYQETQYF. The DNA for the CDR3 is TGTGCCAGCAGCTCTGGGGGGGAGTACCAAGAGACCCAGTACTTC.

The genes are TRBV6-5 and TRBJ2-7; TRBD2 agrees at 10 bases. The CDR3 has 15 amino acids. Looked up from germline, CDR1 is MNHEY and CDR2 is SVGAGI. V lost 5 bases, J lost 4 bases, and 8 bases stayed unmatched. CDR3 nucleotide sequence: TGTGCCAGCAGTCCTCCCCTAGCGGGGGTATACGAGCAGTACTTC. It encodes CASSPPLAGVYEQYF.

This chain connects TRBV3-1 (or the pseudogene TRBV3-2) to TRBJ1-2; 9 nucleotides align to TRBD1. The CDR3 has 15 amino acids. The V and J ends lost 4 bases and 7 bases, in that order; junction bases with no gene match: 10. Germline CDR1 reads LGHDT; CDR2 reads YNNKEL (reference sequence). The CDR3 protein is CASSPGTGQGSGYTF. The CDR3, as DNA: TGTGCCAGCAGCCCAGGTACGGGACAGGGATCTGGCTACACCTTC.

The gene calls are TRBV10-3 and TRBJ2-3; TRBD2 matches 10 bases. Germline V gene data show CDR1 as ENHRY and CDR2 as SYGVKD. V lost 10 bases, J lost 5 bases, and 15 bases stayed unmatched. The length of the CDR3 is 16 residues. CDR3 sequence reads: CATLKAGTSEEDTQYF. The CDR3 DNA reads TGTGCCACGTTGAAAGCCGGGACTAGCGAAGAAGATACGCAGTATTTT.

V gene TRBV12-3 or TRBV12-4 combines with J gene TRBJ2-3, with TRBD2 matching 7 bases. With 6 bases clipped from V and 6 bases from J, the junction kept 6 bases outside the gene matches. The CDR3 covers 13 residues. In DNA form, the CDR3 reads TGTGCCAGCAGCCGGAGCGGGGATGATACGCAGTATTTT. It specifies CASSRSGDDTQYF.

This chain connects TRBV30 to TRBJ2-1; 7 bases map to TRBD2. V shed 3 bases and J 13 bases; nucleotides not matched to a gene: 9. The CDR3 sequence is 12 residues long. Germline CDR1 reads GTSNPN; CDR2 reads SVGIG (reference sequence). The CDR3 DNA follows: TGTGCCTGGAGACCCCTTAGCGGGCCCCAGTTCTTC. Protein product: CAWRPLSGPQFF.

This chain joins TRBV29-1 and TRBJ2-1; 11 nucleotides match TRBD2. CDR3 length: 13 residues. Germline V lookup: CDR1 SQVTM, CDR2 ANQGSEA. Losses at the gene ends were 6 bases for V and 7 bases for J; bases not matched to a gene: 5. The CDR3 reads CSVIAGGRNEQFF. In DNA form, the CDR3 reads TGCAGCGTCATAGCGGGGGGGAGGAATGAGCAGTTCTTC.

The rearrangement uses TRBV12-3 or TRBV12-4 and TRBJ1-2; D gene uncertain. Trimming took off 4 bases at V and 8 bases at J, with 14 bases between the two ends. There are 13 residues in the CDR3. This CDR3 is CASSWSPEGGYTF. The CDR3 region has the DNA TGTGCCAGCAGTTGGAGCCCGGAGGGAGGCTACACCTTC.

This clone was seen only a few times. This chain connects TRBV2 to TRBJ2-7, with a possible D match to TRBD2 (7 bases). CDR1 is SNHLY and CDR2 is FYNNEI in the germline V gene. V lost 8 bases and J lost 7, with 15 bases in between. This CDR3 comprises 12 residues. The CDR3 nucleotides are TGTGCCAGCCGATTAGGGGGGGAGGAGCAGTACTTC. Amino acids: CASRLGGEEQYF. The entire variable domain, with the rest obtained from reference TRBV2 and TRBJ2-7, is as follows: EPEVTQTPSHQVTQMGQEVILRCVPISNHLYFYWYRQILGQKVEFLVSFYNNEISEKSEIFDDQFSVERPDGSNFTLKIRSTKLEDSAMYFCASRLGGEEQYFGPGTRLTVT.

The chain couples TRBV7-9 to TRBJ2-3; no reliable D call. The CDR3 spans 14 residues. The V and J ends lost 4 bases and 2 bases respectively, with 10 bases between them. Germline V gene lookup returns CDR1 SEHNR and CDR2 FQNEAQ (reference sequence). CDR3 bases: TGTGCCAGCAGCTCAGGTCTCGACACAGATACGCAGTATTTT. Amino acids: CASSSGLDTDTQYF.

The chain recombines TRBV12-3 or TRBV12-4 with TRBJ1-2; TRBD1 matches 8 bases. V was clipped by 5 bases and J by 8 bases; unmatched bases: 7. The CDR3 totals 13 residues. As DNA, the CDR3 is TGTGCCAGCAGTGAGGGACAGGTCGGAGGCTACACCTTC. Translation gives CASSEGQVGGYTF.

The chain couples TRBV2 to TRBJ1-1; TRBD1 is a possible D gene (5 bases). The CDR3 extends over 14 amino acids. Trimming took off 5 bases at V and 0 bases at J, with 10 bases between the two ends. The V gene's germline CDR1 is SNHLY and CDR2 FYNNEI. Here the CDR3 reads CASSTDSLNTEAFF. The CDR3 DNA reads as TGTGCCAGCAGTACAGACAGCTTGAACACTGAAGCTTTCTTT.

This clone turned up a few times. CDR3 nucleotides: TGTGCCAGCAGCTTAGGAATTCCGGACTATGGCTACACCTTC. Translating gives CASSLGIPDYGYTF. This chain connects TRBV7-2 to TRBJ1-2, with D unclear. CDR3 length: 14 residues. V was clipped by 1 base and J by 3 bases, with 9 bases between them. Per germline, CDR1 SGHTA and CDR2 FQGNSA.

The rearrangement joins TRBV7-9 to TRBJ1-4; 7 bases fit TRBD1. V was clipped by 5 bases and J by 6 bases; unmatched bases: 9. The CDR3 runs 15 residues. Per the germline V gene, CDR1 is SEHNR and CDR2 is FQNEAQ (reference sequence). The CDR3 loop is CASSPGQADHEKLFF. CDR3 DNA sequence: TGTGCCAGCAGCCCAGGACAGGCGGATCATGAAAAACTGTTTTTT.

This clone appeared a single time. The chain is built from TRBV14 and TRBJ2-1; D is possibly TRBD2 (5 bases). The CDR3 has 15 amino acids. Germline-derived CDR1 and CDR2 are SGHDN and FVKESK. Trimming left V 4 bases short and J 0 bases short, with 10 bases between. In nucleotides, the CDR3 is TGTGCCAGCAGCCGAGCGGTTTTCTCCTACAATGAGCAGTTCTTC. This sequence encodes CASSRAVFSYNEQFF.

V and J are TRBV7-9 and TRBJ2-5, with D possibly TRBD2 on 6 matching bases. The CDR3 is 15 residues long. Germline V gives CDR1 SEHNR, CDR2 FQNEAQ (reference sequence). Trimming removed 3 bases from V and 4 bases from J, with 15 bases in between. CDR3 loop: CASSLIGTERETQYF. CDR3 DNA: TGTGCCAGCAGCTTGATCGGGACTGAACGAGAGACCCAGTACTTC. Combining the CDR3 with reference TRBV7-9 and TRBJ2-5 gives the whole variable domain DTGVSQNPRHKITKRGQNVTFRCDPISEHNRLYWYRQTLGQGPEFLTYFQNEAQLEKSRLLSDRFSAERPKGSFSTLEIQRTEQGDSAMYLCASSLIGTERETQYFGPGTRLLVL.